This passage covers 5 T cell receptor beta chains from one sample sequenced in a study of somatic mutations in cytotoxic T cells in rheumatoid arthritis. The protocol was immunoSEQ multiplex PCR, while the TCRdb copy is restricted to in-frame clones and leaves out a portion. The sample lists some 12,000 clones, about 80% occurring once. The sequenced material came from CD8+ T cells sorted from blood. These receptors came from a man aged 50 to 59 in good health.

The chain recombines TRBV6-6 with TRBJ2-7, with 13 positions matching TRBD2. V shed 6 bases and J 11 bases; nucleotides not matched to a gene: 13. In germline, CDR1 is MNHNY, CDR2 SVGAGI (reference sequence). The length of the CDR3 is 15 residues. CDR3 loop: CASRDPGTSGTQKYF. DNA of the CDR3: TGTGCCAGCAGGGATCCCGGGACTAGCGGGACACAAAAGTACTTC.

This chain connects TRBV6-6 to TRBJ1-3; D not resolved. The CDR3 sequence is 16 residues long. Germline CDR1 MNHNY, CDR2 SVGAGI (reference sequence). Trimming cost V 5 bases and J 0 bases, with 14 bases left between them. In DNA, the CDR3 is TGTGCCAGCAGTCCCCGCACCGGGAGCTCTGGAAACACCATATATTTT. This gives the protein CASSPRTGSSGNTIYF.

By share, this clone counts as medium-sized. The chain has TRBV2 and TRBJ1-2; 9 nucleotides match TRBD1. The length of the CDR3 is 15 residues. Germline CDR1 and CDR2: SNHLY and FYNNEI. V lost 3 bases to trimming and J lost 7 bases; unmatched junction nucleotides: 9. The CDR3 region is CASSDSDRGSSGYTF. CDR3 coding DNA: TGTGCCAGCAGTGATTCGGACAGGGGTTCCAGTGGCTACACCTTC.

The genes are TRBV5-6 and TRBJ1-2; no clear D. V was pared by 4 bases and J by 7 bases, with 8 bases between. This CDR3 region has 11 residues. The germline V gene has CDR1 SGHDT and CDR2 YYEEEE. The CDR3 loop is CASSLDLGYTF. For the CDR3, the DNA is TGTGCCAGCAGCCTTGACCTTGGCTACACCTTC.

The count of this clone is one. The chain combines TRBV6-5 with TRBJ1-1; 9 bases are shared with TRBD1. With V trimmed by 2 bases and J by 4 bases, 5 bases remained unmatched. Germline values: CDR1 MNHEY, CDR2 SVGAGI. This CDR3 comprises 15 residues. CDR3 residues: CASSYRDRVATEAFF. CDR3 nucleotide sequence: TGTGCCAGCAGTTACAGGGACAGGGTAGCCACTGAAGCTTTCTTT.